This T cell receptor beta chain was sequenced in a study of blood T cells in healthy people across ages. The CDR3 has 14 amino acids. Trimming took 2 bases from V and 8 from J, leaving 13 bases between them. PCR was performed a second time for about 7 to 12 cycles using a sample-barcoded 5' primer and a J-beta primer mix. Each CDR3 protein gets one entry after TCRdb re-called the 5' RACE reads with MiXCR. The sample has roughly 1 million distinct CDR3 sequences, 20% to 25% seen once; the top ten hold less than 0.85%. In its sample, this clonotype was seen a few times. What it binds is not known. Regarding the study as a whole: The lack of PBMC sorting stopped any conclusive naive versus antigen-experienced comparison.

These same data were also listed under a study on T cells of mothers and their children. That work states: The entire RNA extract went into cDNA synthesis at 1.5 ug per 15 ul.

The rearrangement links TRBV12-3 or TRBV12-4 to TRBJ2-1, with D possibly TRBD2 on 6 matching bases. Sequenced: blood. The origin of this receptor is a girl aged 2 to 10 in good health. CDR3 amino acids: CASSLRGRVDEQFF. The CDR3 coding sequence is TGTGCCAGCAGTTTACGGGGGAGAGTGGATGAGCAGTTCTTC.